This T cell receptor (beta chain) was recorded in a study of OX40 agonist ivuxolimab in advanced cancers. Study at large: Of the participants, approximately 44% had some prior anti-PD-1, anti-PD-L1 or anti-CTLA-4 therapy, which was allowed. Study results and caveats: Expanded clones tended on average to be more numerous among CD8+ T cells than CD4+. Nonresponders, in some cases, also had low normalized T-cell clonal expansion.

The germline V gene has CDR1 SNHLY and CDR2 FYNNEI. This CDR3 is built from 13 residues. V lost 10 bases and J lost 5, with 12 bases in between. The table came from immunoSEQ multiplex PCR; TCRdb's copy has only in-frame clones and leaves some out. The sample has 65,000 to 90,000 clones, roughly four fifths seen once. Systemic immunosuppression or autoimmune disease history was grounds to exclude patients. The sample holds one count of this clone. Its cognate antigen is unknown. The clonotype was recovered from an adult with an advanced solid tumor such as melanoma, head and neck, liver or kidney cancer. This sample comprised CD4+ or CD8+ T cells sorted from blood, obtained in a trial of the OX40 agonist ivuxolimab. The J gene is TRBJ1-6, the V gene TRBV2, with D unresolved. DNA for the CDR3: TGTGCCACACAGCATTTAGATAATTCACCCCTCCACTTT. Translating it yields CATQHLDNSPLHF.